This T cell receptor (beta chain) was identified in a study of blood T cells in healthy people across ages. Study context: Template switching captured about one barcoded beta molecule per two T cells.

The amount of total RNA extracted per sample was at least 5.5 micrograms. The authors ran a second PCR of roughly 6 to 12 cycles using a sample-barcoded 5' primer and a J-beta primer mix. TCRdb re-called the 5' RACE reads with MiXCR, one entry per CDR3 protein. This sample has around 800,000 distinct CDR3 sequences, with about 62% found just once. This TCR was recovered from a man in his thirties or forties in good health. The sample comprised blood.

The CDR3 loop reads CASISRDRPNQPQHF. For the CDR3, the DNA is TGCGCCAGCATTTCCCGTGACAGACCTAATCAGCCCCAGCATTTT. V gene TRBV10-1 combines with J gene TRBJ1-5, with D maybe TRBD1 (5 bases). Germline CDR1 reads WNHNN; CDR2 reads SYGVQD (reference sequence). V lost 7 bases, J lost 4 bases, and 17 bases lay in between. This CDR3 has 15 residues.